This TCR beta chain was captured in a study of blood T cell repertoires in COVID-19. About the study: Material from acute and convalescent COVID-19 was sourced from the United States, Italy and Spain.

Study processing details: From reference gene primer amplification, estimates of nucleated cell counts were derived. Data came from immunoSEQ multiplex PCR; TCRdb stores just in-frame clones and leaves some out. That table gives V, J and clone size, and the DNA gave D and trimming. Of about 74,000 clones listed, 90% were seen once; the top ten hold 1.3% to 1.5%. The CDR3 is 16 amino acids. Trimming at V came to 3 bases and at J to 4 bases, leaving 6 bases not matched to a gene. CDR1 and CDR2 (germline): LGHDT, YNNKEL (reference sequence). The rearrangement joins TRBV3-1 (or the pseudogene TRBV3-2) to TRBJ1-2; 12 bases agree with TRBD1. Sequencing used peripheral blood. The TCR originated in a man between 45 and 60 years old with acute or convalescent COVID-19. This CDR3 is CASSQGQGANFYGYTF. CDR3 sequence (DNA): TGTGCCAGCAGCCAGGGACAGGGGGCGAATTTCTATGGCTACACCTTC.